The TCR beta chain described here comes from a study of cytomegalovirus exposure and HLA in healthy donors. Study in general: The same platform used for the 650 to 850 first-cohort repertoires was also used for the 95 to 150 validation repertoires, as a later analysis reported. Findings and limits, study-wide: Associated with cytomegalovirus, according to the listing, were 150 to 200 TCR beta chains.

The V end was cut by 1 base, the J end by 1 base, with 11 bases between. CDR3 length equals 16 residues. Germline lookup yields CDR1 SGDLS and CDR2 YYNGEE. The donors were members of the approximately 110-subject validation cohort (separate from the roughly 700-subject first cohort). Here immunoSEQ multiplex PCR was the method, and the copy in TCRdb shows in-frame clones only, minus some. The profile shows some 220,000 clones, around nine tenths of them singletons. In the case of this clone: What it recognizes is unknown.

Sequencing was performed on PBMCs. The V gene is TRBV9, the J gene TRBJ2-2; D might be TRBD2 (6 bases). This sequence was found in a woman aged 18-29 years in good health and CMV-seronegative. CDR3 DNA sequence: TGTGCCAGCAGCGTACGGCCTAGCGAGAACACCGGGGAGCTGTTTTTT. Protein product: CASSVRPSENTGELFF.